These T cell receptor beta chains were read from a single sample in a study of shared clonotypes between healthy human individuals. Some clones are missing from TCRdb's copy, which holds only in-frame ones; the method was immunoSEQ multiplex PCR. Of over a million clones listed, around 78% were seen once; the top ten hold 0.55% to 0.7%. What was sequenced was memory CD4+ T cells from PBMCs. The receptors stem from a man between 18 and 35 years old in good health. Some clones in this sample may be carry-over from other donors' samples. The CDR3 runs from the conserved cysteine through the conserved F or W. The D gene is left open where the match is weak.

V gene: TRBV11-2
D gene: -
J gene: TRBJ2-3
CDR3 protein: CASSSTWLTNTDTQYF
CDR3 DNA: TGTGCCAGCAGCTCCACGTGGCTAACTAACACAGATACGCAGTATTTT

V gene: TRBV10-3
D gene: -
J gene: TRBJ1-3
CDR3 protein: CAISERIEDTRSGNTIYF
CDR3 DNA: TGTGCCATCAGTGAACGGATCGAAGACACACGCTCTGGAAACACCATATATTTT

V gene: TRBV21-1
D gene: -
J gene: TRBJ2-7
CDR3 protein: CASSKETEGSYEQYF
CDR3 DNA: TGTGCCAGCAGCAAAGAGACAGAGGGCTCCTACGAGCAGTACTTC

V gene: TRBV11-2
D gene: -
J gene: TRBJ1-2
CDR3 protein: CASSLGAGPGYTF
CDR3 DNA: TGTGCCAGCAGCTTAGGGGCAGGGCCAGGCTACACCTTC

V gene: TRBV27
D gene: TRBD2
J gene: TRBJ2-7
CDR3 protein: CASSPRTSGMVHEQYF
CDR3 DNA: TGTGCCAGCAGTCCCCGGACTAGCGGGATGGTCCACGAGCAGTACTTC

V gene: TRBV5-1
D gene: TRBD1
J gene: TRBJ2-7
CDR3 protein: CASSLARDRGVGSYEQYF
CDR3 DNA: TGCGCCAGCAGCTTGGCCCGTGACAGGGGAGTAGGATCCTACGAGCAGTACTTC

V gene: TRBV28
D gene: -
J gene: TRBJ1-2
CDR3 protein: CASEKGQFSRGYTF
CDR3 DNA: TGTGCCAGCGAAAAAGGACAGTTTTCGCGTGGCTACACCTTC

V gene: TRBV5-3
D gene: TRBD2
J gene: TRBJ2-7
CDR3 protein: CARSLAGPLSYEQYF
CDR3 DNA: TGTGCCAGAAGTTTAGCGGGGCCCCTCTCCTACGAGCAGTACTTC

V gene: TRBV4-3
D gene: -
J gene: TRBJ2-3
CDR3 protein: CASSSGPIGTDTQYF
CDR3 DNA: TGCGCCAGCAGCTCCGGACCGATAGGGACAGATACGCAGTATTTT

V gene: TRBV10-3
D gene: TRBD1
J gene: TRBJ1-2
CDR3 protein: CAIRGDRGGGLGYTF
CDR3 DNA: TGTGCCATCAGGGGAGACAGGGGCGGTGGATTGGGCTACACCTTC

V gene: TRBV5-1
D gene: TRBD2
J gene: TRBJ2-1
CDR3 protein: CASSEGLAGSNEQFF
CDR3 DNA: TGCGCCAGCAGCGAGGGACTAGCGGGATCAAATGAGCAGTTCTTC

V gene: TRBV7-2
D gene: -
J gene: TRBJ2-2
CDR3 protein: CASSSGTPNTGELFF
CDR3 DNA: TGTGCCAGCAGCTCCGGGACTCCCAACACCGGGGAGCTGTTTTTT